This T cell receptor (beta chain) originates from a study of cytomegalovirus exposure and HLA in healthy donors. As for the study in general: A prior analysis found 117 million unique TCR beta sequences from around 200 million T cells.

Unmatched junction bases numbered 14, after V lost 7 bases and J lost 2 bases. The CDR3 contains 16 residues. CDR1 and CDR2 from the germline V gene are MNHNY and SVGAGI (reference sequence). Regarding the study as a whole: Productive rates of about 90% or about 30% were seen for most TCR beta V segments in an earlier analysis. A later analysis linked a missense variant in DCLRE1C to the trimming of TCR beta V and J genes.

About this clone: The antigen is undetermined.

The PCR used 60 Vbeta and 13 Jbeta primers. The assay was immunoSEQ multiplex PCR, and TCRdb's table has in-frame clones only and misses some. The repertoire holds tens of thousands of clones, with roughly three quarters as singletons. The TCR sequence derives from a young man in good health and CMV-seronegative. The chain joins TRBV6-6 to TRBJ2-7; TRBD2 matches at 7 bases. Sequenced: PBMCs. CDR3 sequence reads: CASTTASLRETYEQYF. As DNA, the CDR3 is TGTGCCAGCACCACCGCGTCTTTGCGGGAGACCTACGAGCAGTACTTC.